The 16 T cell receptor beta chains given below trace back to one sample, sequenced in a study of blood T cell repertoires in COVID-19. Repertoires were generated with immunoSEQ multiplex PCR, while TCRdb's copy carries only in-frame clones and drops some. The table has about 250,000 clones, 83% seen once. Sequences were obtained from PBMCs or T cells enriched from blood (not recorded which). The receptors were sampled from a woman aged 35 to 49 who had been exposed to COVID-19.

This clone was detected only once. The chain combines TRBV30 with TRBJ1-6; possible D gene TRBD1, 5 bases. Germline V gives CDR1 GTSNPN, CDR2 SVGIG (reference sequence). V gave up 3 bases and J gave up 0 bases, with 21 bases separating them. The CDR3 has 19 amino acids. CDR3: CAWRAMDGRTSSYNSPLHF. In nucleotides, the CDR3 is TGTGCCTGGAGAGCCATGGACGGAAGGACAAGCTCCTATAATTCACCCCTCCACTTT.

The chain combines TRBV24-1 with TRBJ1-2; possibly TRBD1 for D (6 bases). The germline V and J ends were trimmed by 5 bases and 5 bases, with 14 bases remaining between them. CDR3 length equals 14 residues. Germline V CDR1 and CDR2: KGHDR, SFDVKD. DNA of the CDR3: TGTGCCACCAGTGTGGCAGGGGAGGGGTATGGCTACACCTTC. It codes for CATSVAGEGYGYTF.

In its sample, this clone was seen once. CDR3 in amino acids: CATRQISGNTIYF. The CDR3 coding sequence is TGTGCCACCAGACAAATATCTGGAAACACCATATATTTT. The chain combines TRBV15 with TRBJ1-3; no clear D. Germline V gene data show CDR1 as LNHNV and CDR2 as YYDKDF (reference sequence). V was trimmed by 6 bases and J by 1 base, leaving 7 bases between them. The length of the CDR3 is 13 residues.

The chain employs TRBV19 and TRBJ1-2; 10 bases agree with TRBD1. J was trimmed by 5 bases and V by 10 bases; bases with no gene match: 10. Looked up from germline, CDR1 is LNHDA and CDR2 is SQIVND (reference sequence). The CDR3 has 14 residues. DNA of the CDR3: TGTGCCACCAGCCCCGGGACAGGGGCGTATGGCTACACCTTC. This gives the protein CATSPGTGAYGYTF. Full variable domain (remainder filled in from reference TRBV19 and TRBJ1-2): DGGITQSPKYLFRKEGQNVTLSCEQNLNHDAMYWYRQDPGQGLRLIYYSQIVNDFQKGDIAEGYSVSREKKESFPLTVTSAQKNPTAFYLCATSPGTGAYGYTFGSGTRLTVV.

The genes are TRBV6-5 and TRBJ1-3; D remains ambiguous. Germline V gene sequence: CDR1 MNHEY, CDR2 SVGAGI. Between the trimmed V and J ends, which lost 4 bases and 2 bases, there was a span of 12 bases. The length of the CDR3 is 15 residues. The chain's CDR3 is CASSSGGETGNTIYF. Here the CDR3 DNA reads TGTGCCAGCAGTTCGGGAGGAGAGACTGGAAACACCATATATTTT.

Written as DNA, the CDR3 is TGTGCCAGCTCCATGGGGGGGACTAGTCAGCCCCAGCATTTT. It codes for CASSMGGTSQPQHF. V usage is TRBV7-2 and J usage is TRBJ1-5, with D maybe TRBD1 (5 bases). This CDR3 is built from 14 residues. Trimming stripped 8 bases from V and 6 bases from J, with 17 bases between. Germline CDR1 SGHTA, CDR2 FQGNSA.

The sample holds one count of this clone. CDR3 residues: CASRGTGEGTNEKLFF. The DNA of the CDR3 is TGTGCCAGCAGGGGGACAGGGGAGGGGACAAATGAAAAACTGTTTTTT. The chain combines TRBV2 with TRBJ1-4; 10 bases fit TRBD1. Looked up from germline, CDR1 is SNHLY and CDR2 is FYNNEI. V trimming: 6 bases; J trimming: 5 bases; junction bases outside the gene matches: 9. There are 16 residues in the CDR3.

The rearrangement links TRBV6-5 to TRBJ1-1; D uncertain. The CDR3 covers 13 residues. The ends were cut back, 6 bases at V and 1 base at J, with 9 bases in the middle. The germline gives CDR1 MNHEY, CDR2 SVGAGI. CDR3 protein: CASRATENTEAFF. Here the CDR3 DNA reads TGTGCCAGCAGGGCCACAGAGAACACTGAAGCTTTCTTT.

The chain combines TRBV7-9 with TRBJ1-6; 7 bases are shared with TRBD1. Germline loops: CDR1 SEHNR, CDR2 FQNEAQ (reference sequence). The trim removed 1 base at V and 10 bases at J, leaving 4 bases unmatched. The CDR3 is made up of 14 amino acids. This CDR3 reads CASSLDNRGSPLHF. The CDR3 coding sequence is TGTGCCAGCAGCTTAGATAACAGGGGATCACCCCTCCACTTT. The full variable domain, rest sourced from reference TRBV7-9 and TRBJ1-6, is DTGVSQNPRHKITKRGQNVTFRCDPISEHNRLYWYRQTLGQGPEFLTYFQNEAQLEKSRLLSDRFSAERPKGSFSTLEIQRTEQGDSAMYLCASSLDNRGSPLHFGNGTRLTVT.

The chain carries TRBV19 and TRBJ1-2, with TRBD1 matching over 7 bases. The CDR3 spans 15 residues. V dropped 5 bases and J dropped 5; count of bases not matched to a gene: 11. Germline loops: CDR1 LNHDA, CDR2 SQIVND (reference sequence). The CDR3 nucleotides are TGTGCCAGTAGTTTCGGGACAGAAACCATTTATGGCTACACCTTC. The encoded protein is CASSFGTETIYGYTF. Looking up the rest from reference TRBV19 and TRBJ1-2 gives the full variable domain: DGGITQSPKYLFRKEGQNVTLSCEQNLNHDAMYWYRQDPGQGLRLIYYSQIVNDFQKGDIAEGYSVSREKKESFPLTVTSAQKNPTAFYLCASSFGTETIYGYTFGSGTRLTVV.

The genes are TRBV7-3 and TRBJ2-3; TRBD1 is a possible D gene (6 bases). The germline V gene encodes CDR1 SGHTA and CDR2 FQGTGA. Trimming removed 1 base at V and 3 bases at J, with 14 bases between. The length of the CDR3 is 16 residues. The CDR3 coding sequence is TGTGCCAGCAGCTTAAGTCCGCTAACAGGGACAGATACGCAGTATTTT. Its translation: CASSLSPLTGTDTQYF.

This chain uses TRBV11-2 with TRBJ2-3, with TRBD2 identical over 9 bases. The CDR3 is 18 amino acids. Germline V gives CDR1 SGHAT, CDR2 FQNNGV. V shed 0 bases, J shed 0 bases, and the junction held 7 bases outside the gene matches. For the CDR3, the DNA is TGTGCCAGCAGCTTAGAAGCGGGGGGCCGTTTAAGCACAGATACGCAGTATTTT. It yields the protein CASSLEAGGRLSTDTQYF. The entire variable domain, with the rest obtained from reference TRBV11-2 and TRBJ2-3, is as follows: EAGVAQSPRYKIIEKRQSVAFWCNPISGHATLYWYQQILGQGPKLLIQFQNNGVVDDSQLPKDRFSAERLKGVDSTLKIQPAKLEDSAVYLCASSLEAGGRLSTDTQYFGPGTRLTVL.

The V call is TRBV5-1, the J call TRBJ2-2, with D possibly matching TRBD2 (5 bases). CDR1 and CDR2 (germline): SGHRS, YFSETQ. The CDR3 contains 14 residues. Trimming cost V 4 bases and J 6 bases, with 13 bases left between them. The CDR3 loop is CASSPRDLAGELFF. The CDR3 bases are TGCGCCAGCAGCCCCCGGGATTTGGCCGGGGAGCTGTTTTTT. The full variable domain, in which reference TRBV5-1 and TRBJ2-2 provide the parts outside the CDR3, is KAGVTQTPRYLIKTRGQQVTLSCSPISGHRSVSWYQQTPGQGLQFLFEYFSETQRNKGNFPGRFSGRQFSNSRSEMNVSTLELGDSALYLCASSPRDLAGELFFGEGSRLTVL.

V gene TRBV7-8 combines with J gene TRBJ2-7; TRBD2 agrees at 7 bases. The V and J ends lost 5 bases and 4 bases, in that order; junction bases with no gene match: 8. There are 14 residues in the CDR3. Germline loops: CDR1 SGHVS, CDR2 FQNEAQ. CDR3 nucleotides: TGTGCCAGCAGCCCATCGGGGGGTGGGTACGAGCAGTACTTC. It specifies CASSPSGGGYEQYF.

This clone occurred a few times. This chain joins TRBV5-1 and TRBJ2-3; 11 bases agree with TRBD1. J was trimmed by 4 bases and V by 4 bases; bases with no gene match: 5. This CDR3 has 15 amino acids. Per germline, CDR1 SGHRS and CDR2 YFSETQ. CDR3 loop: CASSKGQGVADTQYF. The CDR3 DNA sequence: TGCGCCAGCAGCAAGGGACAGGGGGTCGCAGATACGCAGTATTTT. Full variable domain (rest looked up from reference TRBV5-1 and TRBJ2-3): KAGVTQTPRYLIKTRGQQVTLSCSPISGHRSVSWYQQTPGQGLQFLFEYFSETQRNKGNFPGRFSGRQFSNSRSEMNVSTLELGDSALYLCASSKGQGVADTQYFGPGTRLTVL.

J is TRBJ1-1 and V is TRBV18; D may be TRBD1 (6 bases). This CDR3 region has 12 residues. Germline V gives CDR1 KGHSH, CDR2 LQKENI. The ends were cut back, 6 bases at V and 5 bases at J, with 10 bases in the middle. CDR3 bases: TGTGCCAGCTCTAGGGGGGGTACTGAAGCTTTCTTT. Its protein is CASSRGGTEAFF. The full variable domain, its missing parts supplied by reference TRBV18 and TRBJ1-1, is NAGVMQNPRHLVRRRGQEARLRCSPMKGHSHVYWYRQLPEEGLKFMVYLQKENIIDESGMPKERFSAEFPKEGPSILRIQQVVRGDSAAYFCASSRGGTEAFFGQGTRLTVV.